The rows below give T cell receptor beta chains drawn from one sample of a study of T cell repertoires in cytomegalovirus infection. A single record per CDR3 protein comes from TCRdb applying MiXCR to the reads. The table has under 350,000 distinct CDR3 sequences, 9% to 9.5% seen once; the top ten hold 3.5% to 4.5%. Material: PBMCs. Every receptor here comes from a human donor in good health (CMV status not recorded). Some clones in this sample may be carry-over from other donors' samples. CDR3s include the opening cysteine and the closing phenylalanine or tryptophan. Fields, in order: V gene, D gene, J gene, clone size, CDR3 protein, CDR3 DNA. The D gene is left open where the match is weak. Expanded clones get a size class; other rows say once, few or many, or leave the size out.

TRBV9,-,TRBJ2-3,-,CASSVTLSTDTQYF,TGTGCCAGCAGCGTAACGCTAAGCACAGATACGCAGTATTTT
TRBV6-4,-,TRBJ1-1,few,CASSASGEREAFF,TGTGCCAGCAGTGCCTCGGGGGAAAGAGAAGCTTTCTTT
TRBV7-3,TRBD1,TRBJ2-1,-,CASSGYGTAPYNEQFF,TGTGCCAGCAGCGGATACGGGACAGCACCCTACAATGAGCAGTTCTTC
TRBV7-2,-,TRBJ2-2,few,CASNWRDHGELFF,TGTGCCAGCAATTGGAGGGACCACGGGGAGCTGTTTTTT
TRBV7-2,TRBD1,TRBJ1-6,many,CASSPDPTGASPLHF,TGTGCCAGCAGCCCGGACCCGACAGGGGCTTCACCCCTCCACTTT
TRBV7-2,-,TRBJ2-3,many,CASSDTGPSWSDTQYF,TGTGCCAGCAGCGACACAGGCCCCAGTTGGTCCGATACGCAGTATTTT
TRBV28,-,TRBJ1-1,-,CASSLPLGTEAFF,TGTGCCAGCAGTTTACCACTCGGCACTGAAGCTTTCTTT
TRBV27,-,TRBJ2-1,-,CASRGNRVNEQFF,TGTGCCAGCAGGGGTAACAGGGTCAATGAGCAGTTCTTC
TRBV7-2,TRBD1,TRBJ1-5,many,CASSPYRDRSNQPQHF,TGTGCCAGCAGCCCATACCGGGACAGGAGTAATCAGCCCCAGCATTTT
TRBV6-2/TRBV6-3,-,TRBJ2-3,-,CASSYSLVGDTQYF,TGTGCCAGCAGTTACTCGCTAGTAGGAGATACGCAGTATTTT
TRBV6-1,TRBD2,TRBJ2-1,many,CASGKREGTEQFF,TGTGCCAGCGGGAAGCGGGAGGGAACTGAGCAGTTCTTC
TRBV25-1,TRBD1,TRBJ1-1,-,CASAGTAGTEAFF,TGTGCCAGCGCTGGGACAGCCGGGACTGAAGCTTTCTTT
TRBV7-2,-,TRBJ2-1,many,CASSARLGSNEQFF,TGTGCCAGCAGCGCCCGACTAGGAAGTAATGAGCAGTTCTTC
TRBV20-1,-,TRBJ1-5,-,CSALGTWNQPQHF,TGCAGTGCCCTAGGGACATGGAATCAGCCCCAGCATTTT
TRBV4-1,-,TRBJ2-7,-,CASSPGHLSSYEQYF,TGCGCCAGCAGCCCTGGACATTTGAGCTCCTACGAGCAGTACTTC
TRBV7-2,TRBD2,TRBJ2-5,many,CASSLTSGGGKTQYF,TGTGCCAGCAGCTTGACTAGCGGGGGTGGGAAGACCCAGTACTTC
TRBV29-1,TRBD1,TRBJ1-1,-,CSVEGRTGTSVNTEAFF,TGCAGCGTTGAAGGCAGGACAGGGACGAGTGTGAACACTGAAGCTTTCTTT
TRBV6-1,TRBD2,TRBJ2-3,many,CASSGSTSGGAWTQYF,TGTGCCAGCAGTGGATCGACTAGCGGGGGGGCGTGGACGCAGTATTTT
TRBV20-1,-,TRBJ1-3,few,CSGLRLNTIYF,TGCAGTGGACTGCGATTGAACACCATATATTTT
TRBV7-2,TRBD1,TRBJ2-1,-,CASSSGQVNNDQFF,TGTGCCAGCAGCTCGGGACAGGTCAACAATGACCAGTTCTTC
TRBV4-2,-,TRBJ2-3,many,CASSWGGSGTDTQYF,TGTGCCAGCTCATGGGGGGGCTCTGGCACAGATACGCAGTATTTT